This TCR beta chain was observed in a study of cytomegalovirus exposure and HLA in healthy donors. The wider study: The 666 first-cohort repertoires shared a platform with the roughly 110 validation repertoires, as reported in a later analysis.

Assay used: immunoSEQ multiplex PCR; TCRdb lists only in-frame clones, some missing. Of 150,000 or so clones detected, roughly 87% appear once; the ten largest clones hold 1% to 1.5%. An approximately 120-subject validation cohort, separate from the 666-subject first cohort, supplied the donors. The study's findings and limits: The classifier, whose performance was assessed in both the original and validation cohorts, reportedly diagnosed cytomegalovirus status with high specificity and sensitivity. In a later analysis, first-cohort TCR clusters were found to tend to co-occur in the approximately 120 validation repertoires.

Points on this clone: Its specificity is unknown.

Sequences were obtained from PBMCs. This sequence originates from a woman in her late teens or twenties in good health and CMV-seronegative.

The CDR3 region is CASSQVGDGYTF. In nucleotides, the CDR3 is TGCGCCAGCAGCCAAGTGGGAGATGGCTACACCTTC. The V and J genes are TRBV4-1 and TRBJ1-2, with D unclear. The germline V gene encodes CDR1 MGHRA and CDR2 YSYEKL. With 1 base removed from V and 6 bases from J, the gap between germline ends came to 6 bases. This CDR3 has 12 residues.